This is a list of T cell receptor beta chains from one sample in a study of shared clonotypes between healthy human individuals. Libraries were prepared by immunoSEQ multiplex PCR; TCRdb keeps only in-frame clonotypes and omits some of them. The sample consists of about 1 million clones, approximately 72% of them appearing once. The sample comprised memory CD4+ T cells sorted from blood. The receptors here all came from a man between 18 and 35 years old in good health. The CDR3 runs from the conserved cysteine through the conserved F or W. Size is omitted from some rows. Given values are once, few, many or a class for expanded clones.

V	size	J	CDR3
TRBV7-2	-	TRBJ2-7	CASSLVGQVVSEQYF
TRBV6-5	once	TRBJ1-2	CASSLLGGSYGYTF
TRBV27	-	TRBJ1-4	CASKSGGAGEKLFF
TRBV7-6	-	TRBJ2-7	CASSLGSPGSSYEQYF
TRBV5-5	-	TRBJ1-4	CASSLQGINEKLFF
TRBV28	-	TRBJ1-5	CASSFEGIGNQPQHF
TRBV6-1	-	TRBJ2-3	CASTSGRATDTQYF
TRBV4-1	-	TRBJ2-5	CASSRGTSGGQFQETQYF
TRBV19	-	TRBJ1-1	CASSPGRGGVGTEAFF
TRBV7-9	-	TRBJ2-2	CASSFGQIANTGELFF
TRBV6-1	once	TRBJ2-7	CASSPSDPGTYEQYF
TRBV13	few	TRBJ1-2	CASTPREGYGYTF
TRBV7-2	few	TRBJ2-7	CASSLAGREQYF
TRBV11-2	-	TRBJ2-2	CASSFSGRKDTGELFF
TRBV7-2	-	TRBJ2-3	CASSLAGTSGATDTQYF
TRBV19	-	TRBJ2-7	CASSALDSSYEQYF
TRBV2	-	TRBJ2-7	CASTILDEQYF
TRBV10-3	-	TRBJ1-5	CAISESNDSNQPQHF
TRBV7-9	-	TRBJ2-3	CASSFGVRGTDTQYF
TRBV18	-	TRBJ2-7	CASSTGTGMPYEQYF
TRBV11-2	-	TRBJ2-5	CASSSRATRVQETQYF
TRBV5-1	-	TRBJ2-7	CASSLRLATLPYEQYF
TRBV7-2	once	TRBJ1-1	CASAVQGSTEAFF
TRBV28	few	TRBJ1-4	CASSLWGEEKLFF
TRBV7-9	once	TRBJ1-1	CASSPGTGTSEAFF
TRBV29-1	-	TRBJ2-2	CSVVGLAGGRGGELFF
TRBV10-2	-	TRBJ2-1	CASPSAGGNGEQFF
TRBV6-1	few	TRBJ1-3	CASTSISGNTIYF
TRBV5-1	-	TRBJ2-1	CASSLPQGNEQFF
TRBV6-4	-	TRBJ2-1	CASTDGVAGRKPEQFF
TRBV18	-	TRBJ1-1	CASSRGQGQLNTEAFF
TRBV5-1	-	TRBJ2-7	CASSLGEHEQYF
TRBV4-1	once	TRBJ2-6	CASSQEGTGGSPSSGANVLTF
TRBV10-3	few	TRBJ2-2	CASRGLAGYVVDTGELFF
TRBV28	few	TRBJ2-1	CASSPGLARYNEQFF
TRBV23-1	once	TRBJ2-7	CASSQYETGVREQYF
TRBV5-6	-	TRBJ2-1	CASSWRGTGPYNEQFF
TRBV7-2	-	TRBJ1-6	CASSPSGTDNSPLHF
TRBV6-5	-	TRBJ1-1	CASSPEMWTEAFF
TRBV5-1	-	TRBJ1-1	CASSWTGIDTEAFF
TRBV19	few	TRBJ1-3	CASSETVGNTIYF
TRBV9	-	TRBJ1-1	CASSVGENMNTEAFF
TRBV5-1	-	TRBJ1-6	CASSLEQYNSPLHF
TRBV7-2	-	TRBJ2-7	CASSSGLAQYF
TRBV5-1	-	TRBJ2-1	CASSLMVAGGMINEQFF
TRBV6-1	few	TRBJ1-5	CASSIGPRVDQPQHF
TRBV6-6	-	TRBJ1-4	CASSQGQRNEKLFF
TRBV30	-	TRBJ1-5	CAWSADSNQPQHF
TRBV2	-	TRBJ2-1	CASSKTRGKVSNEQFF
TRBV10-3	many	TRBJ2-7	CALGQGGSAGEQYF
TRBV11-2	many	TRBJ1-4	CASSFQGATNEKLFF
TRBV14	-	TRBJ2-7	CASSQVRLQQYF
TRBV18	once	TRBJ2-3	CASSQDRDTQYF
TRBV28	-	TRBJ2-5	CASSLPAGGSGQETQYF
TRBV5-6	few	TRBJ1-1	CASSKAGEPLMNTEAFF
TRBV6-5	-	TRBJ2-7	CASGGGLDYEQYF
TRBV9	-	TRBJ1-1	CASSVGPGGNTEAFF
TRBV29-1	few	TRBJ1-1	CSVGGDRAFF
TRBV6-6	-	TRBJ1-2	CASSYKGDYGYTF
TRBV5-4	-	TRBJ2-7	CASSLGDRARSYEQYF